This passage covers 14 T cell receptor beta chains from one sample sequenced in a study of T-cell reconstitution after alpha-beta-depleted transplantation in children. The TCRbeta library was prepared with unique molecular identifiers. TCRdb re-derived calls from the PCR reads in MiXCR, one entry per CDR3 protein. Of about 980,000 distinct CDR3 sequences in the sample, around 30% were seen once. The sequencing here drew on PBMCs, mostly from graft donor cells, taken 360 days after TCRalphabeta/CD19-depleted stem cell transplant. These receptors came from a boy younger than two who had a stem cell transplant for SCID, so the T cells may come from the graft donor.

The chain recombines TRBV19 with TRBJ2-1; D may be TRBD1 or TRBD2 (5 bases each). This CDR3 spans 13 amino acids. Trimming removed 5 bases at V and 5 bases at J, with 10 bases between. The germline V gene encodes CDR1 LNHDA and CDR2 SQIVND (reference sequence). In nucleotides, the CDR3 is TGTGCCAGTAGTTTACCGGGACACAATGAGCAGTTCTTC. It encodes CASSLPGHNEQFF.

The V call is TRBV20-1, the J call TRBJ1-5, with 11 bases aligning to TRBD1. The CDR3 runs 17 residues. Losses at the gene ends were 0 bases for V and 1 base for J; bases not matched to a gene: 5. Germline V gene lookup returns CDR1 DFQATT and CDR2 SNEGSKA (reference sequence). The CDR3 coding sequence is TGCAGTGCTAGAGATTGGACAGGGGGCAAAAGCAATCAGCCCCAGCATTTT. Its protein product is CSARDWTGGKSNQPQHF.

The V gene is TRBV25-1, the J gene TRBJ2-5, with D perhaps TRBD1 (5 bases). Trimming pared 2 bases from V and 5 bases from J, leaving 12 bases between. This CDR3 has 14 amino acids. Germline V CDR1 and CDR2: MGHDK, SYGVNS. The DNA of the CDR3 is TGTGCCAGCAGTGAAAGGGGCAGGGCGGAGACCCAGTACTTC. Residues: CASSERGRAETQYF.

The chain recombines TRBV7-3 with TRBJ1-4, with D perhaps matching TRBD1 (5 bases). Trimming took off 8 bases at V and 0 bases at J, with 19 bases between the two ends. CDR3 length equals 17 residues. Germline-derived CDR1 and CDR2 are SGHTA and FQGTGA. Here the CDR3 reads CASSPRMQGATNEKLFF. CDR3 nucleotides: TGTGCCAGCTCACCACGTATGCAGGGAGCAACTAATGAAAAACTGTTTTTT.

The CDR3 nucleotides read TGCGCCAGCAGCTCAGGGGGGACTAGCTCCTACGAGCAGTACTTC. This codes for CASSSGGTSSYEQYF. The gene calls are TRBV5-1 and TRBJ2-7; weak D call: TRBD2 (8 bases). Trimming removed 3 bases from V and 0 bases from J, with 13 bases in between. The CDR3 has 15 residues. Germline V gene sequence: CDR1 SGHRS, CDR2 YFSETQ.

V is TRBV29-1 and J is TRBJ2-2, with TRBD2 identical over 9 bases. From germline, CDR1 is SQVTM and CDR2 ANQGSEA. The CDR3 contains 16 residues. With V trimmed by 6 bases and J by 7 bases, 15 bases remained unmatched. CDR3 nucleotide sequence: TGCAGCGTCGGCGGGCTAGCGGGGACCTGGGGCGGGGAGCTGTTTTTT. Its protein is CSVGGLAGTWGGELFF.

The chain carries TRBV15 and TRBJ2-7, with 10 positions matching TRBD2. Trimming cost V 0 bases and J 6 bases; bases outside gene matches: 5. The CDR3 loop spans 15 amino acids. The germline CDR1 and CDR2 sequences are LNHNV and YYDKDF (reference sequence). CDR3 in amino acids: CATSRDGLAGAEQYF. For the CDR3, the DNA is TGTGCCACCAGCAGAGATGGCCTAGCGGGGGCCGAGCAGTACTTC. Combining the CDR3 with reference TRBV15 and TRBJ2-7 gives the whole variable domain DAMVIQNPRYQVTQFGKPVTLSCSQTLNHNVMYWYQQKSSQAPKLLFHYYDKDFNNEADTPDNFQSRRPNTSFCFLDIRSPGLGDTAMYLCATSRDGLAGAEQYFGPGTRLTVT.

The CDR3 nucleotides read TGTGCCAGCTCGGGGGGCACACGGGGGCTCTACGAGCAGTACTTC. Protein sequence: CASSGGTRGLYEQYF. The chain carries TRBV6-1 and TRBJ2-7, with a weak D call TRBD2 (7 bases). The CDR3 is 15 amino acids. V dropped 8 bases and J dropped 3 bases, with 20 bases sitting between them. Germline V gene data show CDR1 as MNHNS and CDR2 as SASEGT.

The CDR3: CASSLDRWNGYTF. CDR3 nucleotides: TGTGCCAGCAGCTTGGACAGGTGGAATGGCTACACCTTC. The chain recombines TRBV7-9 with TRBJ1-2, with 7 bases that match TRBD1. The V gene end was trimmed by 3 bases and the J gene end by 6 bases; junction bases not matched to a gene: 4. This CDR3 contains 13 residues. In germline, CDR1 is SEHNR, CDR2 FQNEAQ (reference sequence). The full variable domain, rest sourced from reference TRBV7-9 and TRBJ1-2, is DTGVSQNPRHKITKRGQNVTFRCDPISEHNRLYWYRQTLGQGPEFLTYFQNEAQLEKSRLLSDRFSAERPKGSFSTLEIQRTEQGDSAMYLCASSLDRWNGYTFGSGTRLTVV.

The rearrangement links TRBV11-1 to TRBJ2-7; D might be TRBD1 (5 bases). The CDR3 runs to 17 residues. Germline CDR1 is SGHAT and CDR2 is FQDESV (reference sequence). V was clipped by 0 bases and J by 0 bases, with 15 bases between them. The CDR3, as DNA: TGTGCCAGCAGCTTAGCGCCGGTCAGGGCGAGCTCCTACGAGCAGTACTTC. Translation: CASSLAPVRASSYEQYF.

The chain uses TRBV5-1 and TRBJ2-5; TRBD1 might be the D (6 bases). Germline V CDR1 and CDR2: SGHRS, YFSETQ. Between the trimmed V and J ends, which lost 2 bases and 4 bases, there was a span of 15 bases. The CDR3 extends over 15 amino acids. The chain's CDR3 is CASSFRGIGAETQYF. In DNA, the CDR3 is TGCGCCAGCAGCTTCAGGGGTATTGGGGCAGAGACCCAGTACTTC.

This clonotype has more than one count but fewer than ten. The rearrangement links TRBV29-1 to TRBJ2-3; tentative D call: TRBD2 (6 bases). V was shortened by 6 bases and J by 6 bases, with 13 bases between the two germline ends. Germline assignment: CDR1 SQVTM and CDR2 ANQGSEA. There are 12 residues in the CDR3. The CDR3 reads CSVLGDWDTQYF. The DNA for the CDR3 is TGCAGCGTCTTGGGGGACTGGGATACGCAGTATTTT.

This clonotype was seen a handful of times. V and J are TRBV29-1 and TRBJ2-7; 10 bases line up with TRBD2. The CDR3 length is 14 residues. Germline trimming cut 6 bases from V and 2 bases from J; bases unmatched to any gene: 7. Looked up from germline, CDR1 is SQVTM and CDR2 is ANQGSEA. The CDR3: CSVTLAGEPYEQYF. CDR3 sequence (DNA): TGCAGCGTGACCCTAGCGGGGGAACCCTACGAGCAGTACTTC.

V gene TRBV20-1 combines with J gene TRBJ1-5; unclear D gene. The germline gives CDR1 DFQATT, CDR2 SNEGSKA (reference sequence). CDR3 size: 17 residues. V lost 5 bases and J 5 bases, leaving 25 bases between the germline ends. CDR3 region: CSAPLLGQATSDQPQHF. The CDR3, as DNA: TGCAGTGCTCCGCTCCTTGGGCAGGCTACAAGCGATCAGCCCCAGCATTTT.